The 18 T cell receptor beta chains in this list originate from one sample, sequenced in a study of CD8+ T cells in alopecia areata. Described treatment: oral pan-JAK inhibitor, 5-10 mg twice daily. RNA extraction was followed by reverse transcription into cDNA, which acted as the sequencing template. Generated by immunoSEQ multiplex PCR, the TCRdb table keeps only in-frame clones and is missing some. The sample yields 90,000 to 130,000 clones, around 50% seen once. The sample here was CD8+ T cells sorted from blood, taken at week 24, from a patient treated with tofacitinib. Receptor source: a human donor with alopecia areata.

The rearrangement links TRBV6-1 to TRBJ1-1; D not resolved. The V and J ends lost 2 bases and 5 bases respectively, with 12 bases between them. CDR3 length: 14 amino acids. Germline loops: CDR1 MNHNS, CDR2 SASEGT. CDR3 sequence: CASSEQALGTEAFF. The CDR3 nucleotides read TGTGCCAGCAGTGAACAGGCACTGGGGACTGAAGCTTTCTTT.

The CDR3 sequence is CASSLTGNTEAFF. CDR3 in DNA: TGTGCCAGCAGCCTAACAGGGAACACTGAAGCTTTCTTT. The chain recombines TRBV7-2 with TRBJ1-1, with TRBD1 as a possible D gene (5 bases). The V gene lost 5 bases and the J gene lost 1 base, with 8 bases spanning the gap. This CDR3 contains 13 residues. The germline CDR1 and CDR2 sequences are SGHTA and FQGNSA.

V and J are TRBV9 and TRBJ2-7; maybe TRBD1 (6 bases). V gave up 4 bases and J gave up 5 bases, with 19 bases separating them. Germline V gives CDR1 SGDLS, CDR2 YYNGEE. There are 15 residues in the CDR3. This CDR3 is CASSPHSGVGNEQYF. CDR3 coding DNA: TGTGCCAGCAGCCCACATTCAGGGGTCGGCAACGAGCAGTACTTC.

This clone turned up a few times. The genes are TRBV29-1 and TRBJ2-1; 8 nucleotides align to TRBD2. This CDR3 is built from 14 residues. CDR1 and CDR2 from the germline V gene are SQVTM and ANQGSEA. The DNA of the CDR3 is TGCGGATTTATAGGGACTAGTTTATGGAATGAGCAGTTCTTC. Its translation is CGFIGTSLWNEQFF.

The rearrangement uses TRBV5-4 and TRBJ2-7; weak D call: TRBD1 (6 bases). The CDR3 totals 13 residues. Germline V gene sequence: CDR1 SGHNT, CDR2 YYREEE (reference sequence). Trimming left V 2 bases short and J 3 bases short, with 9 bases between. The CDR3 DNA follows: TGTGCCAGCAGCTTAGGGGGAGACTACGAGCAGTACTTC. It yields the protein CASSLGGDYEQYF.

The V and J genes are TRBV7-9 and TRBJ2-5; D ambiguous. V was shortened by 5 bases and J by 5 bases, with 12 bases between the two germline ends. Per the germline V gene, CDR1 is SEHNR and CDR2 is FQNEAQ (reference sequence). The CDR3 has 13 amino acids. The CDR3 here is CASSPPERETQYF. As DNA, the CDR3 is TGTGCCAGCAGCCCTCCCGAGAGGGAGACCCAGTACTTC.

The chain uses TRBV15 and TRBJ2-3, with a possible D match to TRBD2 (5 bases). Germline V gene sequence: CDR1 LNHNV, CDR2 YYDKDF (reference sequence). This CDR3 is 16 amino acids long. Trimming shortened V by 3 bases and J by 0 bases, and 13 bases separated the two germline ends. CDR3 residues: CATSSLATSSTDTQYF. The CDR3, as DNA: TGTGCCACCAGCAGTTTAGCGACCTCGAGCACAGATACGCAGTATTTT.

This clone showed up just once. This chain links TRBV2 with TRBJ2-7, with TRBD1 as a possible D gene (6 bases). Per germline, CDR1 SNHLY and CDR2 FYNNEI. The V gene lost 3 bases and the J gene lost 3 bases, with 18 bases spanning the gap. The CDR3 covers 16 residues. DNA of the CDR3: TGTGCCAGCAGTGACCACCAACAGGGTTTCGTCTACGAGCAGTACTTC. Protein sequence: CASSDHQQGFVYEQYF. The variable domain in full, with the rest retrieved from reference TRBV2 and TRBJ2-7, is EPEVTQTPSHQVTQMGQEVILRCVPISNHLYFYWYRQILGQKVEFLVSFYNNEISEKSEIFDDQFSVERPDGSNFTLKIRSTKLEDSAMYFCASSDHQQGFVYEQYFGPGTRLTVT.

This clone has just a few counts. V is TRBV29-1 and J is TRBJ1-1, with D possibly matching TRBD1 (5 bases). Trimming took off 4 bases at V and 0 bases at J, with 9 bases between the two ends. Germline V CDR1 and CDR2: SQVTM, ANQGSEA. The CDR3 covers 13 residues. CDR3 sequence reads: CSVGTQVNTEAFF. The CDR3, as DNA: TGCAGCGTTGGCACACAGGTGAACACTGAAGCTTTCTTT.

This sequence joins TRBV30 and TRBJ2-5, with 12 bases identical to TRBD1. The CDR3 contains 15 residues. Germline CDR1 GTSNPN, CDR2 SVGIG (reference sequence). Trimming removed 4 bases from V and 4 bases from J; junction bases left unmatched: 7. CDR3 sequence: CAWNGGTGGGETQYF. The CDR3 bases are TGTGCCTGGAACGGGGGGACAGGGGGCGGAGAGACCCAGTACTTC.

This CDR3 reads CASRAGGTGELFF. The CDR3 DNA sequence: TGTGCCAGCAGGGCAGGGGGCACCGGGGAGCTGTTTTTT. The rearrangement links TRBV27 to TRBJ2-2, with TRBD1 identical over 7 bases. CDR1 MNHEY and CDR2 SMNVEV come from the germline V gene (reference sequence). This CDR3 is built from 13 residues. V dropped 6 bases and J dropped 4; count of bases not matched to a gene: 2.

J is TRBJ2-3 and V is TRBV19; TRBD2 is a possible D gene (6 bases). Trimming stripped 9 bases from V and 3 bases from J, with 19 bases between. Germline assignment: CDR1 LNHDA and CDR2 SQIVND (reference sequence). CDR3 size: 15 residues. CDR3 nucleotide sequence: TGTGCCAGCCGATGGGAGGAAAGTGGGACAGATACGCAGTATTTT. The encoded protein is CASRWEESGTDTQYF.

The chain has TRBV4-1 and TRBJ2-7, with TRBD1 matching 7 bases. Germline trimming cut 4 bases from V and 0 bases from J; bases unmatched to any gene: 9. This CDR3 has 16 amino acids. CDR1 and CDR2 (germline): MGHRA, YSYEKL. The CDR3 DNA follows: TGCGCCAGCAGCCCGACGGGACAGACCTTCTCCTACGAGCAGTACTTC. It codes for CASSPTGQTFSYEQYF.

The chain employs TRBV18 and TRBJ2-2; D unresolved. This CDR3 is built from 15 residues. Between the trimmed V and J ends, which lost 0 bases and 6 bases, there was a span of 11 bases. Germline-derived CDR1 and CDR2 are KGHSH and LQKENI. The chain's CDR3 is CASSPPDLDAGELFF. CDR3 nucleotides: TGTGCCAGCTCACCACCAGATCTAGACGCCGGGGAGCTGTTTTTT.

CDR3 in DNA: TGCGCCAGCAGTGAGGAGCCCGCAGGGAATAATTTCTATGGCTACACCTTC. This codes for CASSEEPAGNNFYGYTF. The gene calls are TRBV10-2 and TRBJ1-2; maybe TRBD1 (5 bases). Germline lookup yields CDR1 WSHSY and CDR2 SAAADI. V dropped 2 bases and J dropped 4 bases, with 20 bases sitting between them. The CDR3 runs 17 residues.

CDR3 sequence: CASTIAPNTGELFF. Here the CDR3 DNA reads TGTGCCAGCACTATAGCGCCGAACACCGGGGAGCTGTTTTTT. V usage is TRBV6-5 and J usage is TRBJ2-2, with a tentative D call TRBD2 (5 bases). The CDR3 is 14 amino acids. Germline loops: CDR1 MNHEY, CDR2 SVGAGI. V shed 7 bases and J shed 0 bases, with 9 bases lying between them.

Only one count was recorded for this clone. This sequence joins TRBV13 and TRBJ2-7, with 7 bases lining up with TRBD1. Germline trimming cut 3 bases from V and 2 bases from J; bases unmatched to any gene: 4. The CDR3 sequence is 14 residues long. Germline assignment: CDR1 PRHDT and CDR2 FYEKMQ (reference sequence). CDR3 nucleotide sequence: TGTGCCAGCAGCTTGCGACAGGGCCCCTACGAGCAGTACTTC. Protein: CASSLRQGPYEQYF.

The rearrangement uses TRBV5-6 and TRBJ2-7; tentative D call: TRBD1 (6 bases). The CDR3 consists of 14 residues. V was pared by 2 bases and J by 1 base, with 10 bases between. Germline CDR1 is SGHDT and CDR2 is YYEEEE. As DNA, the CDR3 is TGTGCCAGCAGCTTCGGGACAAGTTCCTACGAGCAGTACTTC. Protein sequence: CASSFGTSSYEQYF.